This T cell receptor beta chain was sequenced for a study of T cell repertoires in cytomegalovirus infection (dated by TCRdb to the late 2010s). For context, the study as a whole: Donor HLA type was relevant to the analysis, as public TCR beta signatures indicated carriage of CMV infection together with the matching HLA type. Broader findings and caveats from the paper: In both this cohort and an independent roughly 350-donor cohort, the cumulative frequency of public TCR beta family members distinguished carriers of CMV infection plus the relevant HLA type. The ex vivo response was dominated by HLA-C-restricted CMV-specific TCR beta clonotypes, which also provided the single most frequent clonotype in two of eight donors.

From the cysteine up to the phenylalanine, the CDR3 has a length of 13 residues. The sequence is cut down to CDR3 DNA, 39 bases in frame from base 1. The germline V gene specifies MNHEY as CDR1 and SVGEGT as CDR2. At the junction V is shortened by 4 bases and J by 7 bases, with 11 bases in between. As for this clonotype: The antigen this receptor binds is unknown. There are no base qualities to consult, and no much larger clone falls within one base.

TCRdb records Illumina HiSeq 1500 as the sequencer. TCRdb applied fastp at Q25 and MiXCR to the public reads, then kept only in-frame beta chains. Records with the same CDR3 protein are collapsed into one entry carrying the most frequent genes and DNA. This sample holds about 180,000 distinct CDR3 sequences; approximately 15% were observed only once. The top ten clones comprise roughly 27% of the sample. Source material: PBMCs. The sequence joins TRBV6-2 or TRBV6-3 to TRBJ1-5; too little of a D gene remains to name it. The origin of this receptor is a human donor in good health (CMV status not recorded). Some clones in this sample may be carry-over from other donors' samples. Here is the DNA: TGTGCCAGCAGTTTCTTCATGGGGCAGCCCCAGCATTTT. Translated, it gives CASSFFMGQPQHF.